The clone carrying this TCR beta chain was seen repeatedly, ten times or more. This sample was included in a study of T cell repertoires in cytomegalovirus infection. This CDR3 comprises 15 residues. The V and J ends lost 2 bases and 1 base respectively, with 12 bases between them. CDR1 is SGHTA, CDR2 FQGNSA, per germline. MiXCR, applied by TCRdb to the reads, yields one record per CDR3 protein. The sample shows approximately 250,000 distinct CDR3 sequences, less than 9.5% of them seen only once. The chain uses TRBV7-2 and TRBJ2-7; D may be TRBD1 (5 bases). Sequenced: PBMCs. The TCR was taken from a human donor in good health (CMV status not recorded). Some clones in this sample may be carry-over from other donors' samples. CDR3 bases: TGTGCCAGCAGCTTAAGGGGCAGGCAATCCTACGAGCAGTACTTC. This translates into CASSLRGRQSYEQYF.